This T cell receptor beta chain was profiled in a study of cytomegalovirus exposure and HLA in healthy donors. Points from the study as a whole: A missense DCLRE1C variant was associated with V- and J-gene trimming of TCR beta chains in a later analysis, and an independent cohort replicated the association. Later analysis placed DRB1 highest and HLA-C lowest in TCR association rates, which differed by HLA locus.

Notes on this clone: The antigen is not known.

Germline assignment: CDR1 SGHNT and CDR2 YYREEE (reference sequence). CDR3 length equals 14 residues. Trimming took 9 bases from V and 2 from J; bases not matched to a gene: 9. 13 Jbeta primers and 60 Vbeta primers were used for the PCR. Libraries were prepared by immunoSEQ multiplex PCR; TCRdb keeps only in-frame clonotypes and omits some of them. The table lists 200,000 or so clones, 80% of them singletons, with less than 7% in the top ten. The V gene is TRBV5-4, the J gene TRBJ2-3, with TRBD2 matching 7 bases. Specimen: PBMCs. The clonotype comes from a man aged 35-49 years in good health and CMV-seropositive. CDR3 sequence reads: CATFPGLLTDTQYF. CDR3 nucleotides: TGTGCCACGTTCCCGGGACTACTCACAGATACGCAGTATTTT.